Below are 6 T cell receptor beta chains sequenced from a single sample in a study of siplizumab effects on memory and regulatory T cells. Sequencing was performed with immunoSEQ multiplex PCR; in TCRdb, only in-frame clones are kept and a portion is missing. The sample lists about 64,000 clones, roughly 96% seen once, with about 0.095% in the top ten. The sample was naive CD8+ T cells sorted from blood. These receptors were taken from a human donor in good health.

This sequence joins TRBV7-9 and TRBJ1-1; D gene uncertain. Germline CDR1 is SEHNR and CDR2 is FQNEAQ (reference sequence). V was trimmed by 1 base and J by 6 bases, leaving 18 bases between them. This CDR3 contains 16 residues. The CDR3 protein is CASSLDPSGQGAEAFF. DNA of the CDR3: TGTGCCAGCAGCTTAGATCCCTCCGGTCAAGGCGCTGAAGCTTTCTTT.

The chain is built from TRBV7-2 and TRBJ1-3; possible D gene TRBD1, 6 bases. CDR1 and CDR2 (germline): SGHTA, FQGNSA. Trimming stripped 7 bases from V and 0 bases from J, with 13 bases between. CDR3 length equals 15 residues. In DNA form, the CDR3 reads TGTGCCAGCACCTGGGACACGAGCTCTGGAAACACCATATATTTT. This sequence encodes CASTWDTSSGNTIYF. Filled out from reference TRBV7-2 and TRBJ1-3, the complete variable domain reads GAGVSQSPSNKVTEKGKDVELRCDPISGHTALYWYRQSLGQGLEFLIYFQGNSAPDKSGLPSDRFSAERTGGSVSTLTIQRTQQEDSAVYLCASTWDTSSGNTIYFGEGSWLTVV.

The chain joins TRBV9 to TRBJ1-5; D is ambiguous. Per the germline V gene, CDR1 is SGDLS and CDR2 is YYNGEE. Trimming left V 0 bases short and J 3 bases short, with 10 bases between. This CDR3 is 15 amino acids long. The CDR3, as DNA: TGTGCCAGCAGCGTAGTAGTGGGCGTCAATCAGCCCCAGCATTTT. Encoded protein: CASSVVVGVNQPQHF.

This clone has just one count. The CDR3 DNA reads TGTGCCAGCAGCCCGGCCGGGACAGATACGCAGTATTTT. Its protein product is CASSPAGTDTQYF. The chain couples TRBV7-9 to TRBJ2-3; D remains ambiguous. V was shortened by 5 bases and J by 3 bases, with 9 bases between the two germline ends. From germline, CDR1 is SEHNR and CDR2 FQNEAQ (reference sequence). This CDR3 has 13 amino acids.

The chain joins TRBV13 to TRBJ2-5; 7 nucleotides line up with TRBD1. This CDR3 has 14 amino acids. Germline CDR1 reads PRHDT; CDR2 reads FYEKMQ (reference sequence). The V gene end was trimmed by 5 bases and the J gene end by 5 bases; junction bases not matched to a gene: 8. The DNA of the CDR3 is TGTGCCAGCAGCGTTCGGACAGGTCATGAGACCCAGTACTTC. Translated: CASSVRTGHETQYF.

This rearrangement joins TRBV9 to TRBJ2-5, with D perhaps being TRBD1 or TRBD2 (6 bases each). The V end lost 3 bases, the J end lost 5 bases, and 17 bases lay between the germline ends. The V gene's germline CDR1 is SGDLS and CDR2 YYNGEE. This CDR3 spans 15 amino acids. Written as DNA, the CDR3 is TGTGCCAGCAGCGGGACAGCTGTTGGAGGGGAGACCCAGTACTTC. Translated, it gives CASSGTAVGGETQYF. The full variable domain, completed using reference TRBV9 and TRBJ2-5, is DSGVTQTPKHLITATGQRVTLRCSPRSGDLSVYWYQQSLDQGLQFLIQYYNGEERAKGNILERFSAQQFPDLHSELNLSSLELGDSALYFCASSGTAVGGETQYFGPGTRLLVL.